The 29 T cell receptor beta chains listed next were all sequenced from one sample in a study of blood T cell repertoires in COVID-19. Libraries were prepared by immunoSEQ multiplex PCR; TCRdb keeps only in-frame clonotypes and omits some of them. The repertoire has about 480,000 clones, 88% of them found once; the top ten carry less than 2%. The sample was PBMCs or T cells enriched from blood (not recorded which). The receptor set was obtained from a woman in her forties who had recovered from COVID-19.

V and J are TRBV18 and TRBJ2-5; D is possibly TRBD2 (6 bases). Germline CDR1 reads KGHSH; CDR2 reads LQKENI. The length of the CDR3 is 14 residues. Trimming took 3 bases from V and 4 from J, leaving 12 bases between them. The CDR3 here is CASSPVGGGETQYF. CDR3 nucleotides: TGTGCCAGCTCACCCGTGGGAGGCGGAGAGACCCAGTACTTC.

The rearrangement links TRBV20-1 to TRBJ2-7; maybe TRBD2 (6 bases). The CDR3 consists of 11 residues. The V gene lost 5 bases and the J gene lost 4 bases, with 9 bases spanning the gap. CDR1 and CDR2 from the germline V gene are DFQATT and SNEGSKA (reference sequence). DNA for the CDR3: TGCAGTGCTTTAGCGGAGTACGAGCAGTACTTC. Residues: CSALAEYEQYF.

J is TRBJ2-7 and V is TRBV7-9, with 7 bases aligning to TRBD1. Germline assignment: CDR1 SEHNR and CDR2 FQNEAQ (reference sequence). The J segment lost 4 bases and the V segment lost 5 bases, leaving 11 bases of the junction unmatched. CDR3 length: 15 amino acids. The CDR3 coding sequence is TGTGCCAGCAGCCCACAGGGGAACTCAGGATACGAGCAGTACTTC. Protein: CASSPQGNSGYEQYF.

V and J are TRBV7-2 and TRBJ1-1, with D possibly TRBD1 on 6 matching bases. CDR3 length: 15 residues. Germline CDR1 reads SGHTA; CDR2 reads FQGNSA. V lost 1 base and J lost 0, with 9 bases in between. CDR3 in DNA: TGTGCCAGCAGCTTAGAAGGACAGATGAACACTGAAGCTTTCTTT. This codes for CASSLEGQMNTEAFF.

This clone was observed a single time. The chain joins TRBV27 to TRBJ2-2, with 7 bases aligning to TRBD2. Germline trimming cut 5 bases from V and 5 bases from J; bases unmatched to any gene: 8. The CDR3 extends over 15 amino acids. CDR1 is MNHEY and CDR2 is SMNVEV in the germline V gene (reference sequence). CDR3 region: CASSPSWGGTGELFF. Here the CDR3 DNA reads TGTGCCAGCAGTCCTTCCTGGGGGGGAACCGGGGAGCTGTTTTTT.

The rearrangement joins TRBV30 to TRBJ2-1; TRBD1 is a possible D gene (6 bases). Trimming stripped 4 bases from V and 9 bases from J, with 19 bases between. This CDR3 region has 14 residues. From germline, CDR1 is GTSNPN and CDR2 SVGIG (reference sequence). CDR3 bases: TGTGCCTGGAATCTGGGCTACTCCAGGGGTGAGCAGTTCTTC. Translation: CAWNLGYSRGEQFF.

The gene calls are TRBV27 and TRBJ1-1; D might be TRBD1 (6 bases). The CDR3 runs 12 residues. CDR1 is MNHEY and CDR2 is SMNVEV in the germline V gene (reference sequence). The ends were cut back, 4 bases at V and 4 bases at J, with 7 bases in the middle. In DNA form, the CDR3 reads TGTGCCAGCAGTTCCAGGGGCACTGAAGCTTTCTTT. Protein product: CASSSRGTEAFF.

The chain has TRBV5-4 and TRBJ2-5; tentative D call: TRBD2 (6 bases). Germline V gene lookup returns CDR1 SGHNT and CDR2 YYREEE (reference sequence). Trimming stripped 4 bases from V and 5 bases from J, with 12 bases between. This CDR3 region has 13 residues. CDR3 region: CASSLQGGETQYF. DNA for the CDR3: TGTGCCAGCAGCCTTCAGGGAGGTGAGACCCAGTACTTC.

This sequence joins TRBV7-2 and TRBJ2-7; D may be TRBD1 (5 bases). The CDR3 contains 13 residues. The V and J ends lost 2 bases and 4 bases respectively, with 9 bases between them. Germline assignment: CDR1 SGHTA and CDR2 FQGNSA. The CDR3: CASSLTDRYEQYF. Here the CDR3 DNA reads TGTGCCAGCAGCTTAACAGACAGATACGAGCAGTACTTC.

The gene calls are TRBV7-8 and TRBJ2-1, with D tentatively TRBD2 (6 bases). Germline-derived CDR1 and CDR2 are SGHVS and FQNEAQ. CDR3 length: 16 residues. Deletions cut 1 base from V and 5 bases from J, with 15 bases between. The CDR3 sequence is CASSLGAGNHNNEQFF. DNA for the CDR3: TGTGCCAGCAGCTTAGGGGCGGGGAATCACAACAATGAGCAGTTCTTC.

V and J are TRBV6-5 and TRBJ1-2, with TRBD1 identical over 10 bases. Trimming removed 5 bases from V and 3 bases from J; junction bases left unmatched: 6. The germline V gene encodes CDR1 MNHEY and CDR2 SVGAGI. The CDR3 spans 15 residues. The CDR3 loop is CASSPGTGVDYGYTF. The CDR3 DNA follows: TGTGCCAGCAGTCCTGGGACAGGGGTAGACTATGGCTACACCTTC.

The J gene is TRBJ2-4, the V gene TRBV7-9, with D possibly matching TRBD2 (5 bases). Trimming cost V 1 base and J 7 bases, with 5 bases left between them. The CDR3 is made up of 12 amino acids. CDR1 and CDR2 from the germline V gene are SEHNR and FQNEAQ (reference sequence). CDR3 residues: CASSLGGNIQYF. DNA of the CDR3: TGTGCCAGCAGCTTAGGAGGGAACATTCAGTACTTC. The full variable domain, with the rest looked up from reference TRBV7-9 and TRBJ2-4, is DTGVSQNPRHKITKRGQNVTFRCDPISEHNRLYWYRQTLGQGPEFLTYFQNEAQLEKSRLLSDRFSAERPKGSFSTLEIQRTEQGDSAMYLCASSLGGNIQYFGAGTRLSVL.

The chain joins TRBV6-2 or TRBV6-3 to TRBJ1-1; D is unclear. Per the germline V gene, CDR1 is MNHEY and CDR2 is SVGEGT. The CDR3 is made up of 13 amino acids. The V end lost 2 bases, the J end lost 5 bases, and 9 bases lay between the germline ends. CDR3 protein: CASSYEGWTEAFF. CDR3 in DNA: TGTGCCAGCAGTTACGAGGGCTGGACTGAAGCTTTCTTT.

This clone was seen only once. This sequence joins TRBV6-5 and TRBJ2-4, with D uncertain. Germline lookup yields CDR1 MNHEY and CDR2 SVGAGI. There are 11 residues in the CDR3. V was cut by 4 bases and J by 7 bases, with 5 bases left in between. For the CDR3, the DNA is TGTGCCAGCAGTTTCGGTAACATTCAGTACTTC. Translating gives CASSFGNIQYF.

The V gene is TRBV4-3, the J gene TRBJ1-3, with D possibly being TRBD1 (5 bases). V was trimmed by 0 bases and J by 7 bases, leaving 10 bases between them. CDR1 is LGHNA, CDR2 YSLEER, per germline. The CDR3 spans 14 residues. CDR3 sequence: CASSQDYRRNTIYF. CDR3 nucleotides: TGCGCCAGCAGCCAAGATTACAGGCGTAACACCATATATTTT.

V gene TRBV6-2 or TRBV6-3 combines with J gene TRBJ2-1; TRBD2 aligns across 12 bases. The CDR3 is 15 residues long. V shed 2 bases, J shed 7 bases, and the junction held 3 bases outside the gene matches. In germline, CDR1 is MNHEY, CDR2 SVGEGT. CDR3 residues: CASSYVGLAGNEQFF. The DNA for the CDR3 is TGTGCCAGCAGTTACGTGGGACTAGCGGGTAATGAGCAGTTCTTC.

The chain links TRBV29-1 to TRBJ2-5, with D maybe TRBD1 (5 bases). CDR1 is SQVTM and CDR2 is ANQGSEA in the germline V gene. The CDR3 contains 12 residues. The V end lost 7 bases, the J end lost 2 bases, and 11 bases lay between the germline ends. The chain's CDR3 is CSGGRQQETQYF. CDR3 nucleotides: TGCAGCGGAGGCCGACAGCAAGAGACCCAGTACTTC.

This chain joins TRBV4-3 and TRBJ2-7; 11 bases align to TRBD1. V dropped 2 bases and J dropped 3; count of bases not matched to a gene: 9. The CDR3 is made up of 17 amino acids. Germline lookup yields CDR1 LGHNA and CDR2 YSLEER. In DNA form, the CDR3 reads TGCGCCAGCAGCCAATACTCGGACAGGGGGCTTCTCTACGAGCAGTACTTC. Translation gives CASSQYSDRGLLYEQYF.

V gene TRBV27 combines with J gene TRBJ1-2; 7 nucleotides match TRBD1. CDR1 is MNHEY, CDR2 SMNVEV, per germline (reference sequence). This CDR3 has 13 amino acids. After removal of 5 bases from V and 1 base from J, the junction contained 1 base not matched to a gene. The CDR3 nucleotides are TGTGCCAGCAGTACAGGGGTTAACTATGGCTACACCTTC. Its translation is CASSTGVNYGYTF.

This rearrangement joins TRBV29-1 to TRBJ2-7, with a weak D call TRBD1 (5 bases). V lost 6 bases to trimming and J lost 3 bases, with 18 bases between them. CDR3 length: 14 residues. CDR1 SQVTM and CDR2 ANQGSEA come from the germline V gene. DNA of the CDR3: TGCAGCGTGTCTATGGAAGGGGCCCTCTACGAGCAGTACTTC. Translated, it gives CSVSMEGALYEQYF.

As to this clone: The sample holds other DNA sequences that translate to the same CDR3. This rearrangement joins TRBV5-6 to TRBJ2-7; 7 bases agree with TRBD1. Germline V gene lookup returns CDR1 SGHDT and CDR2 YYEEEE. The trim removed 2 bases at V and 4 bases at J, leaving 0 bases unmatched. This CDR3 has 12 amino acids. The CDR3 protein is CASSLQGYEQYF. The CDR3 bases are TGTGCCAGCAGCTTACAGGGGTACGAGCAGTACTTC.

CDR3 residues: CASSPSPLKKQYF. The CDR3 DNA reads TGTGCCAGCTCACCTTCACCTCTAAAGAAGCAGTACTTC. The chain couples TRBV18 to TRBJ2-7; D ambiguous. CDR1 and CDR2 (germline): KGHSH, LQKENI. With 3 bases removed from V and 8 bases from J, the gap between germline ends came to 14 bases. This CDR3 has 13 amino acids.

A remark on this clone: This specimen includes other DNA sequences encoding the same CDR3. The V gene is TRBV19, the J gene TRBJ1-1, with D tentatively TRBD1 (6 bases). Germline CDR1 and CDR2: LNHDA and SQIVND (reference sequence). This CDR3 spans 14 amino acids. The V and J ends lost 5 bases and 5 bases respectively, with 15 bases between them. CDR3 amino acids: CASSSRGGQTEAFF. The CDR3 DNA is TGTGCCAGTAGTTCGCGAGGGGGTCAGACTGAAGCTTTCTTT.

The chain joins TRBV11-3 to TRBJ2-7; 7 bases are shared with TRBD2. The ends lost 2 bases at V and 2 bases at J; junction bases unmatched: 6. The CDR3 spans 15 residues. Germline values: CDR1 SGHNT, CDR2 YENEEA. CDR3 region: CASSLRAGTPYEQYF. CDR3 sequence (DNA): TGTGCCAGCAGCTTACGAGCGGGAACGCCCTACGAGCAGTACTTC.

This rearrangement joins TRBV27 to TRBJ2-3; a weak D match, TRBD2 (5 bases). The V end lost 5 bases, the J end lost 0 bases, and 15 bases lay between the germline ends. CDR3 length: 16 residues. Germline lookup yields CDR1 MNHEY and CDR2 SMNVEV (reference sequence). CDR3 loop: CASSPFLAGSTDTQYF. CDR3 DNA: TGTGCCAGCAGTCCTTTCCTAGCTGGCAGCACAGATACGCAGTATTTT.

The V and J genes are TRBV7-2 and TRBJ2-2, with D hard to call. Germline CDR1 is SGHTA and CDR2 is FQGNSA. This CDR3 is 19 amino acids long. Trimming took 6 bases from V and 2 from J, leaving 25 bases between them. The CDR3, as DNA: TGTGCCAGCAGTTACTTATATAAGCCAGGCCACCCCAACACCGGGGAGCTGTTTTTT. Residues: CASSYLYKPGHPNTGELFF.

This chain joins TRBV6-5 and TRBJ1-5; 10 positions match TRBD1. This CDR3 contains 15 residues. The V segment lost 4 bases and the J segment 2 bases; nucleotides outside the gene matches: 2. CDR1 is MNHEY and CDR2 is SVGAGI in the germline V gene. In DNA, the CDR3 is TGTGCCAGCAGTTTGGGGACAGGGGGCAATCAGCCCCAGCATTTT. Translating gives CASSLGTGGNQPQHF.

The CDR3 sequence is CATSIGQGGKTQYF. CDR3 sequence (DNA): TGTGCCACCAGCATCGGACAGGGGGGAAAGACCCAGTACTTC. This chain uses TRBV15 with TRBJ2-5; 10 nucleotides align to TRBD1. Germline V gene data show CDR1 as LNHNV and CDR2 as YYDKDF (reference sequence). This CDR3 comprises 14 residues. V gave up 4 bases and J gave up 6 bases; unmatched junction bases: 5.

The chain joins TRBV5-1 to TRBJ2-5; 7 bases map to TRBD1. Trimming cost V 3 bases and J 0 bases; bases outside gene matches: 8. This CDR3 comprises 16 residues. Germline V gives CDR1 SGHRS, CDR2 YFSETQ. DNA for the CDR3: TGCGCCAGCAGCTGGAACAGGGGCCTAGACCAAGAGACCCAGTACTTC. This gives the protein CASSWNRGLDQETQYF.